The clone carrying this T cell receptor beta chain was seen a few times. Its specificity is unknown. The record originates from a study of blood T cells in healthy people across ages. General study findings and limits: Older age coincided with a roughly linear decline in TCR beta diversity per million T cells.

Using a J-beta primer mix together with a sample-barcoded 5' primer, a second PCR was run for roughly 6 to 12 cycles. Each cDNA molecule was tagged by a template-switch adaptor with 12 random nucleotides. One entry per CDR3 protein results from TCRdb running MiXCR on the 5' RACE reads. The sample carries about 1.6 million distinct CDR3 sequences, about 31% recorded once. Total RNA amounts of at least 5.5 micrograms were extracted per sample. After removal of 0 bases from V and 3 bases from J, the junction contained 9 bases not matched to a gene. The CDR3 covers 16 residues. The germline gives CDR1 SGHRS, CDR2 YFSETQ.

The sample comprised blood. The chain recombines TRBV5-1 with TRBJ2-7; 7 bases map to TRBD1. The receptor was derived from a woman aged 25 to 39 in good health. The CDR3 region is CASSLVAVGQHYEQYF. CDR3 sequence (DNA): TGCGCCAGCAGCTTGGTCGCCGTGGGACAGCACTACGAGCAGTACTTC. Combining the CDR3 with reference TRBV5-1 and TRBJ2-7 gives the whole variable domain KAGVTQTPRYLIKTRGQQVTLSCSPISGHRSVSWYQQTPGQGLQFLFEYFSETQRNKGNFPGRFSGRQFSNSRSEMNVSTLELGDSALYLCASSLVAVGQHYEQYFGPGTRLTVT.